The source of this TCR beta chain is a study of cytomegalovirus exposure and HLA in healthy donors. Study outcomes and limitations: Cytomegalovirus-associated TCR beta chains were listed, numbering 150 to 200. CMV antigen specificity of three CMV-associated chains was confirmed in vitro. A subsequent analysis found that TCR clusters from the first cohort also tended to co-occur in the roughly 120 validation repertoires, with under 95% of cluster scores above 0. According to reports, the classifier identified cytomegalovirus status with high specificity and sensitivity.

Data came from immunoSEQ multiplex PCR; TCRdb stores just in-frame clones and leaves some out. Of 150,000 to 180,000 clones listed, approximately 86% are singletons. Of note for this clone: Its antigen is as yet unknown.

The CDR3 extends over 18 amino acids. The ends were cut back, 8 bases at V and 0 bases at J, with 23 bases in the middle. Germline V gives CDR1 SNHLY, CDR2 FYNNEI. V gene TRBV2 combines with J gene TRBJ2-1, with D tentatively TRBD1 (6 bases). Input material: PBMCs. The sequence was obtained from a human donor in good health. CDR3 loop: CASHRAGMLVASYNEQFF. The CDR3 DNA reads TGTGCCAGCCACAGGGCTGGGATGTTAGTCGCCTCCTACAATGAGCAGTTCTTC.